These T cell receptor beta chains were read from a single sample in a study of blood T cells in healthy people across ages. TCRdb itself ran the 5' RACE reads through MiXCR, one entry per CDR3 protein. The sample has 630,000 or so distinct CDR3 sequences, about 32% seen once. The source material was blood. The receptor source for this set is a woman of 80 years or more in good health. CDR3s include the opening cysteine and the closing phenylalanine or tryptophan. A D gene is named only where the DNA matches it firmly. Only part of the rows carry a size: once, few, many, or a class if the clone is expanded.

len	d_gene	j_gene	abundance	v_gene	CDR3aa	CDR3nt
15	NA	TRBJ2-7	many	TRBV7-2	CASSLASGGDYEQYF	TGTGCCAGCAGCTTAGCATCAGGGGGGGACTACGAGCAGTACTTC
14	NA	TRBJ1-4	many	TRBV20-1	CSARRSPTGEKLFF	TGCAGTGCTAGAAGGAGTCCGACCGGGGAAAAACTGTTTTTT
12	TRBD2	TRBJ2-7	many	TRBV20-1	CSARGGGGEQYF	TGCAGTGCTAGAGGCGGGGGAGGAGAGCAGTACTTC
12	NA	TRBJ2-3	many	TRBV29-1	CSVGVSGDTQYF	TGCAGCGTGGGCGTGTCTGGTGATACGCAGTATTTT
15	NA	TRBJ1-2	many	TRBV7-2	CASSLDGAANYGYTF	TGTGCCAGCAGCTTAGATGGGGCAGCGAACTATGGCTACACCTTC
12	NA	TRBJ2-1	NA	TRBV20-1	CSARDNSGEQFF	TGCAGTGCTAGAGATAATAGCGGTGAGCAGTTCTTC
14	NA	TRBJ2-3	many	TRBV5-1	CASSFFYSTDTQYF	TGCGCCAGCAGCTTTTTCTATAGCACAGATACGCAGTATTTT
15	TRBD1	TRBJ1-1	few	TRBV27	CASSSTGTMNTEAFF	TGTGCCAGCAGTTCGACAGGGACCATGAACACTGAAGCTTTCTTT
14	TRBD1	TRBJ2-5	many	TRBV28	CASSSDRGVETQYF	TGTGCCAGCAGCTCGGACAGGGGTGTCGAGACCCAGTACTTC
16	NA	TRBJ2-4	NA	TRBV7-2	CASSGRGQLAKNIQYF	TGTGCCAGCAGCGGTAGAGGTCAACTAGCCAAAAACATTCAGTACTTC
14	NA	TRBJ1-1	few	TRBV5-1	CASSLTVTNTEAFF	TGCGCCAGCAGCTTGACAGTCACGAACACTGAAGCTTTCTTT
12	NA	TRBJ1-2	many	TRBV6-2/TRBV6-3	CASSLTFDGYTF	TGTGCCAGCAGTCTTACCTTCGATGGCTACACCTTC
16	NA	TRBJ1-4	many	TRBV5-1	CASSLARDYANEKLFF	TGCGCCAGCAGCTTGGCCCGAGATTATGCTAATGAAAAACTGTTTTTT
14	TRBD2	TRBJ2-1	NA	TRBV20-1	CSALQTSGSNEQFF	TGCAGTGCTCTGCAGACTAGCGGGAGCAATGAGCAGTTCTTC
15	NA	TRBJ2-7	many	TRBV7-9	CASSPGISSYDEQYF	TGTGCCAGCAGCCCCGGCATATCCTCCTACGACGAGCAGTACTTC
16	TRBD1	TRBJ1-1	few	TRBV5-1	CASSATGVKVNTEAFF	TGCGCCAGCAGCGCTACAGGGGTTAAAGTGAACACTGAAGCTTTCTTT
12	NA	TRBJ2-7	many	TRBV6-2/TRBV6-3	CASRESLEEQYF	TGTGCCAGCCGAGAGTCCCTTGAGGAGCAGTACTTC
16	TRBD1	TRBJ1-2	many	TRBV9	CASSPSPGQELYGYTF	TGTGCCAGCAGCCCATCCCCGGGACAGGAGCTCTATGGCTACACCTTC
18	TRBD1	TRBJ2-1	NA	TRBV11-1	CASSLGRDRGRGNNEQFF	TGTGCCAGCAGCTTAGGGCGGGACAGGGGGCGGGGGAACAATGAGCAGTTCTTC
16	TRBD1	TRBJ2-3	many	TRBV6-1	CASRTGGRGSTDTQYF	TGTGCCAGCAGGACAGGGGGACGCGGGAGCACAGATACGCAGTATTTT
15	NA	TRBJ2-3	NA	TRBV12-3/TRBV12-4	CASSTYSVGADAQYF	TGTGCCAGCAGTACCTATAGTGTTGGAGCAGATGCGCAGTATTTT
15	TRBD2	TRBJ2-5	many	TRBV20-1	CSLFIRRGVKETQYF	TGCAGTCTCTTTATACGGCGGGGGGTTAAAGAGACCCAGTACTTC
12	NA	TRBJ2-1	few	TRBV7-2	CARSASYNEQFF	TGTGCCAGGTCGGCCTCCTACAATGAGCAGTTCTTC
15	TRBD1	TRBJ1-1	NA	TRBV5-1	CASSGGGLLNTEAFF	TGCGCCAGCAGCGGAGGGGGCCTCCTGAACACTGAAGCTTTCTTT
17	TRBD1	TRBJ1-2	NA	TRBV10-3	CAISESKNQRQGPLYTF	TGTGCCATCAGTGAGTCGAAAAACCAAAGACAGGGACCACTCTACACCTTC
15	NA	TRBJ2-2	few	TRBV6-6	CASSPPDNNRGELFF	TGTGCCAGCAGCCCCCCGGACAATAACCGCGGGGAGCTGTTTTTT
17	TRBD1	TRBJ1-6	few	TRBV2	CASSEETATGGFSPLHF	TGTGCCAGCAGTGAAGAAACTGCGACAGGGGGCTTTTCACCCCTCCACTTT